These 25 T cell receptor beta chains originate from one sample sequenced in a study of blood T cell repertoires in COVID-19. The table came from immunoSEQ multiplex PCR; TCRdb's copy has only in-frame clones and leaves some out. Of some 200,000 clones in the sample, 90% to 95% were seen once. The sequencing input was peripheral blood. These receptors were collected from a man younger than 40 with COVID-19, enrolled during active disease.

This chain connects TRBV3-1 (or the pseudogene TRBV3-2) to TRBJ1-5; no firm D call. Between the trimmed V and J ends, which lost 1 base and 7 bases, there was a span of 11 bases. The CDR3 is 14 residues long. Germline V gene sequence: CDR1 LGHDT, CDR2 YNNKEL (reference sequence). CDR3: CASSQGIGEQPQHF. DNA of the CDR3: TGTGCCAGCAGCCAAGGTATCGGGGAACAGCCCCAGCATTTT.

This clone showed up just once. The CDR3 bases are TGTGCCGCAGGAAGAGGGCCCAATCAGCCCCAGCATTTT. It is translated as CAAGRGPNQPQHF. J is TRBJ1-5 and V is TRBV10-3; D is ambiguous. The CDR3 length is 13 residues. The V gene's germline CDR1 is ENHRY and CDR2 SYGVKD. Trimming stripped 11 bases from V and 3 bases from J, with 14 bases between.

The CDR3, as DNA: TGCGCCAGCAGCGGGGACAGGTCAAATGAAAAACTGTTTTTT. This sequence encodes CASSGDRSNEKLFF. The chain combines TRBV5-1 with TRBJ1-4; 8 nucleotides match TRBD1. From germline, CDR1 is SGHRS and CDR2 YFSETQ. This CDR3 has 14 residues. Losses at the gene ends were 4 bases for V and 5 bases for J; bases not matched to a gene: 4.

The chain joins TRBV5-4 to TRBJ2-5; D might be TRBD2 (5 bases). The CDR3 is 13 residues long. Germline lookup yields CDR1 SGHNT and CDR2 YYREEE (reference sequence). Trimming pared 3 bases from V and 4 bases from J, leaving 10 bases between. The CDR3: CASSSIGRETQYF. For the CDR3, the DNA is TGTGCCAGCAGCTCGATAGGGAGAGAGACCCAGTACTTC.

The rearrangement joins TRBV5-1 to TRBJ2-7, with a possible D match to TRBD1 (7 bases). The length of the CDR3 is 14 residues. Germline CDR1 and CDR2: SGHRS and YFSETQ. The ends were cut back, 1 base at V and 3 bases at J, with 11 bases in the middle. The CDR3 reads CASSLTGDFYEQYF. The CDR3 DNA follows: TGCGCCAGCAGCTTGACAGGGGACTTCTACGAGCAGTACTTC.

CDR3 nucleotides: TGTGCCAGCAGCGTGACAGGGGGCGACGGAAACACCATATATTTT. As protein: CASSVTGGDGNTIYF. V gene TRBV9 combines with J gene TRBJ1-3, with TRBD1 identical over 10 bases. The CDR3 consists of 15 residues. Germline V gene lookup returns CDR1 SGDLS and CDR2 YYNGEE. The V gene end was trimmed by 2 bases and the J gene end by 4 bases; junction bases not matched to a gene: 3.

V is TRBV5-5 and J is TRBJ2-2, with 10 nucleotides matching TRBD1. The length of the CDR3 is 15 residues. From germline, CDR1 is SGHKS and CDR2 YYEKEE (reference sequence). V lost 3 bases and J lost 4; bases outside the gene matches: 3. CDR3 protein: CASSWGQGPTGELFF. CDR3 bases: TGTGCCAGCAGCTGGGGACAGGGGCCCACCGGGGAGCTGTTTTTT.

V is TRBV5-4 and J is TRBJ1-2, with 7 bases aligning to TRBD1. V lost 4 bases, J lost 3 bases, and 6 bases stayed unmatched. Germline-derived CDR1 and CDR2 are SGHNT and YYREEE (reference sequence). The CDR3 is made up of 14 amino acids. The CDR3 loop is CASSRPQGDYGYTF. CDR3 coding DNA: TGTGCCAGCAGCCGTCCCCAGGGGGACTATGGCTACACCTTC.

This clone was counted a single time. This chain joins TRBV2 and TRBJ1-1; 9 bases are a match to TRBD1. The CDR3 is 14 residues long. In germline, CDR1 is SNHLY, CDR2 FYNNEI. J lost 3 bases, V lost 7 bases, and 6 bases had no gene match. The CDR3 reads CASNYRDRDTEAFF. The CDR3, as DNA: TGTGCCAGCAACTACCGGGACAGGGACACTGAAGCTTTCTTT.

The CDR3 sequence is CAISDKAKNIQYF. The CDR3 nucleotides read TGTGCCATCAGTGACAAAGCCAAAAACATTCAGTACTTC. V gene TRBV10-3 combines with J gene TRBJ2-4; D ambiguous. Trimming cost V 3 bases and J 0 bases, with 3 bases left between them. This CDR3 has 13 amino acids. Germline CDR1 and CDR2: ENHRY and SYGVKD.

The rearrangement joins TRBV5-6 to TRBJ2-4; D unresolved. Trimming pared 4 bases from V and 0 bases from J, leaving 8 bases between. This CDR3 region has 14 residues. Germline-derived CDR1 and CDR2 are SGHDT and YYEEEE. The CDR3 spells CASSPPVAKNIQYF. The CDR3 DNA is TGTGCCAGCAGCCCCCCAGTAGCCAAAAACATTCAGTACTTC.

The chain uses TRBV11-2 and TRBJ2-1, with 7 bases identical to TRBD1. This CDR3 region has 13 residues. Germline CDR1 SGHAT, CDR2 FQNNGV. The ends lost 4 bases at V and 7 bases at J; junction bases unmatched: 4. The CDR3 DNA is TGTGCCAGCAGCTACGGGACAGAGAATGAGCAGTTCTTC. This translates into CASSYGTENEQFF. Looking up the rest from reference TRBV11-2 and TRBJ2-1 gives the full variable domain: EAGVAQSPRYKIIEKRQSVAFWCNPISGHATLYWYQQILGQGPKLLIQFQNNGVVDDSQLPKDRFSAERLKGVDSTLKIQPAKLEDSAVYLCASSYGTENEQFFGPGTRLTVL.

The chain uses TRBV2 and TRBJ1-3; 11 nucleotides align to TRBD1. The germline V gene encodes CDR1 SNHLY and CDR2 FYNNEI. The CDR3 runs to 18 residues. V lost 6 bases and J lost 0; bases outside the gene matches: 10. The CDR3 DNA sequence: TGTGCCAGCAGGGCGGGACAGGGGGTGGCCCTCTCTGGAAACACCATATATTTT. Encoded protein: CASRAGQGVALSGNTIYF.

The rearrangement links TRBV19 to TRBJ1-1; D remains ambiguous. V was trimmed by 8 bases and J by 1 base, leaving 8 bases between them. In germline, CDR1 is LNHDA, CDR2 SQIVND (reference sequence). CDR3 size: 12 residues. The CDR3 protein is CASVRWNTEAFF. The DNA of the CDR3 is TGTGCCAGTGTGAGGTGGAACACTGAAGCTTTCTTT. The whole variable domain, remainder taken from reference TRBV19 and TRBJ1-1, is DGGITQSPKYLFRKEGQNVTLSCEQNLNHDAMYWYRQDPGQGLRLIYYSQIVNDFQKGDIAEGYSVSREKKESFPLTVTSAQKNPTAFYLCASVRWNTEAFFGQGTRLTVV.

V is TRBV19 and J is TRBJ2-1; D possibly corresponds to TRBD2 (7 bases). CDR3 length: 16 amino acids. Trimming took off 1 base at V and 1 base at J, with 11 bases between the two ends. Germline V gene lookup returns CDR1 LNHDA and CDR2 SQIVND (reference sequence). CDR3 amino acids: CASSIVRGASYNEQFF. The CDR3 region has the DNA TGTGCCAGTAGTATAGTCCGGGGGGCTTCCTACAATGAGCAGTTCTTC.

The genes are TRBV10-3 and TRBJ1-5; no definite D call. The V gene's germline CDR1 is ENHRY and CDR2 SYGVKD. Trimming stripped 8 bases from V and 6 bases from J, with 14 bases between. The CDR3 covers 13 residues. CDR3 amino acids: CAIQAGYGQPQHF. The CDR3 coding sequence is TGTGCCATCCAAGCGGGGTATGGTCAGCCCCAGCATTTT.

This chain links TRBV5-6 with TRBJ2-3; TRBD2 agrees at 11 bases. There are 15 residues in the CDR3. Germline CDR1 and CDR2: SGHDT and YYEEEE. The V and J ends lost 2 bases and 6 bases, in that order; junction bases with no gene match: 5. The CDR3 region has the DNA TGTGCCAGCAGCTTCGTAGCGGGGGGGCTGGATACGCAGTATTTT. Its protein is CASSFVAGGLDTQYF.

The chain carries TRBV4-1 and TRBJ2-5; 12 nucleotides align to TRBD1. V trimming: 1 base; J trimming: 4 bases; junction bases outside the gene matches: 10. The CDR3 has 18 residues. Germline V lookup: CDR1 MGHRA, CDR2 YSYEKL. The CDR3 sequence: CASSQVRLGQGALETQYF. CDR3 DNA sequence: TGCGCCAGCAGCCAAGTAAGGTTGGGACAGGGGGCGTTAGAGACCCAGTACTTC.

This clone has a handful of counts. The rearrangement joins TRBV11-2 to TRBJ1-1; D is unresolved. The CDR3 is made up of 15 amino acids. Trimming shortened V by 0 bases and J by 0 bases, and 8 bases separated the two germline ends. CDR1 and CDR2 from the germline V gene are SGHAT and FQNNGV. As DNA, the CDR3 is TGTGCCAGCAGCTTAGATCGCAGTATGAACACTGAAGCTTTCTTT. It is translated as CASSLDRSMNTEAFF.

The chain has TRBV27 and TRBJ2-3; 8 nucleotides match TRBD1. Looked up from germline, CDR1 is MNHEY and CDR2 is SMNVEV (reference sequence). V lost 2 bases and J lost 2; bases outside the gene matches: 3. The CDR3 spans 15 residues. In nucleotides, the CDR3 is TGTGCCAGCAGTTTAGAGGACAGGGCCACAGATACGCAGTATTTT. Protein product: CASSLEDRATDTQYF.

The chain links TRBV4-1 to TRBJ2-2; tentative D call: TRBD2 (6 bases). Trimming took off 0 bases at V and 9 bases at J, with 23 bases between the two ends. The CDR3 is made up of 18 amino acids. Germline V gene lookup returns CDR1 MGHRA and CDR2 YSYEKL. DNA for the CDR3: TGCGCCAGCAGCCAAGAGGGGAGTACGGCGGGGTTGGCCCGGGAGCTGTTTTTT. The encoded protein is CASSQEGSTAGLARELFF.

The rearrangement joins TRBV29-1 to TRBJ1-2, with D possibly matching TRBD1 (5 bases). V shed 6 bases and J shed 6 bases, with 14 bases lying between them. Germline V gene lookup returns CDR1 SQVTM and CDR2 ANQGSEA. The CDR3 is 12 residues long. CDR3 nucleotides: TGCAGCGTACCACATGGGGGGGATGGCTACACCTTC. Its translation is CSVPHGGDGYTF.

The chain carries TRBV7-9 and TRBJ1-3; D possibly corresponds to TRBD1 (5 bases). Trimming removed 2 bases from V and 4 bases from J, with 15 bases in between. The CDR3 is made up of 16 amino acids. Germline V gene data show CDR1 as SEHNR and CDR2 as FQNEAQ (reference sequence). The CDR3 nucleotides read TGTGCCAGCAGCTTAACCTCCCGGGGGTCAGGAAACACCATATATTTT. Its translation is CASSLTSRGSGNTIYF.

The chain's CDR3 is CASSNRVFAGGNYNEQFF. CDR3 DNA: TGTGCCAGCAGTAACAGGGTATTCGCGGGGGGCAACTACAATGAGCAGTTCTTC. J is TRBJ2-1 and V is TRBV28; 8 nucleotides agree with TRBD2. V shed 5 bases and J 3 bases; nucleotides not matched to a gene: 15. CDR3 length equals 18 residues. The germline gives CDR1 MDHEN, CDR2 SYDVKM.

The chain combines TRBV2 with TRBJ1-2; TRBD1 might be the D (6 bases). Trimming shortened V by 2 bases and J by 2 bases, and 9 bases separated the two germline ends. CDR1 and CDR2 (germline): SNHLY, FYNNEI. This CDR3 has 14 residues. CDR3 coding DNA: TGTGCCAGCAGTGAACCTGACAGGAACTATGGCTACACCTTC. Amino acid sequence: CASSEPDRNYGYTF.